This T cell receptor beta chain was sequenced in a study of Ad26.COV2.S vaccination and SARS-CoV-2 variants. About the study: Doses of Ad26.COV2.S were injected into muscle once or twice, 56 days apart.

Profiled with immunoSEQ multiplex PCR; TCRdb holds only in-frame clones, not every one. This table has more than 300,000 clones, about 88% appearing once. Treatment meaning: 15 to 20 received Ad26.COV2.S at low or high dose, single or two shots; about 5 received placebo; per-sample allocation not given. Sampling occurred on day 63 after the first vaccine or placebo injection. The donor's status was that of an adult aged 18-55 years in Boston. An Ad26 vector was used to express Wuhan-strain SARS-CoV-2 spike as the vaccine. Findings of the study overall: Greater spike-specific TCR breadth was seen in vaccine recipients than in placebo recipients.

The CDR3 loop spans 13 amino acids. Germline CDR1 is SGHTA and CDR2 is FQGTGA. Trimming removed 4 bases at V and 12 bases at J, with 15 bases between. Of note for this clone: Its antigen is undetermined.

This receptor was identified in a person aged 18-60 years who received the Ad26.COV2.S COVID-19 vaccine or a placebo. The starting material was peripheral blood, obtained in a trial of Ad26.COV2.S vaccine versus placebo. The genes are TRBV7-3 and TRBJ1-4; D is unclear. CDR3 bases: TGTGCCAGCAGCTCCGAATTTGGTAGTCAACTGTTTTTT. It specifies CASSSEFGSQLFF.